This entry lists 20 T cell receptor beta chains sequenced from one sample in a study of control samples from healthy donors and cancer patients. TCRdb keeps only in-frame clones here, not all; method: immunoSEQ multiplex PCR. The sample has about 170,000 clones, approximately 91% seen once. Sequenced material: blood. The receptors stem from a woman in her 40s in good health.

This clone was found once. CDR3 residues: CSVEREGVGNTEAFF. In DNA, the CDR3 is TGCAGCGTTGAAAGGGAGGGGGTAGGGAACACTGAAGCTTTCTTT. The V and J genes are TRBV29-1 and TRBJ1-1, with D perhaps matching TRBD1 (6 bases). Trimming stripped 2 bases from V and 1 base from J, with 14 bases between. Per germline, CDR1 SQVTM and CDR2 ANQGSEA. The length of the CDR3 is 15 residues. Supplemented by reference TRBV29-1 and TRBJ1-1, the full variable domain reads SAVISQKPSRDICQRGTSLTIQCQVDSQVTMMFWYRQQPGQSLTLIATANQGSEATYESGFVIDKFPISRPNLTFSTLTVSNMSPEDSSIYLCSVEREGVGNTEAFFGQGTRLTVV.

The rearrangement links TRBV14 to TRBJ2-3, with 15 bases identical to TRBD2. The length of the CDR3 is 18 residues. Germline CDR1 and CDR2: SGHDN and FVKESK. Trimming at V came to 3 bases and at J to 4 bases, leaving 8 bases not matched to a gene. The chain's CDR3 is CASSQRTSGGASADTQYF. CDR3 nucleotides: TGTGCCAGCAGCCAGAGGACTAGCGGGGGGGCAAGCGCAGATACGCAGTATTTT.

The gene calls are TRBV2 and TRBJ2-3, with TRBD2 matching over 10 bases. Germline CDR1 SNHLY, CDR2 FYNNEI. V lost 6 bases to trimming and J lost 0 bases; unmatched junction nucleotides: 9. The CDR3 sequence is 17 residues long. DNA of the CDR3: TGTGCCAGCAGCGTCCCAACTAGCGGGGAAAGCACAGATACGCAGTATTTT. Its translation is CASSVPTSGESTDTQYF. Full variable domain (rest looked up from reference TRBV2 and TRBJ2-3): EPEVTQTPSHQVTQMGQEVILRCVPISNHLYFYWYRQILGQKVEFLVSFYNNEISEKSEIFDDQFSVERPDGSNFTLKIRSTKLEDSAMYFCASSVPTSGESTDTQYFGPGTRLTVL.

The chain employs TRBV10-2 and TRBJ2-2; D is possibly TRBD1 or TRBD2 (6 bases each). V was pared by 7 bases and J by 4 bases, with 16 bases between. Germline V lookup: CDR1 WSHSY, CDR2 SAAADI. The length of the CDR3 is 15 residues. CDR3 region: CASTLEGTPTGELFF. CDR3 sequence (DNA): TGCGCCAGCACCTTGGAGGGGACACCCACCGGGGAGCTGTTTTTT.

The chain carries TRBV6-5 and TRBJ1-6, with D perhaps TRBD1 (5 bases). Trimming took off 10 bases at V and 4 bases at J, with 11 bases between the two ends. The CDR3 has 13 amino acids. Germline V gene lookup returns CDR1 MNHEY and CDR2 SVGAGI. CDR3 sequence (DNA): TGTGCCACCTCGGACAAGTATAATTCACCCCTCCACTTT. Translated, it gives CATSDKYNSPLHF.

About this clone: One junction end disagrees with the germline gene, perhaps due to a read error. The chain combines TRBV10-3 with TRBJ1-6; TRBD1 matches at 7 bases. This CDR3 region has 15 residues. The germline V gene encodes CDR1 ENHRY and CDR2 SYGVKD. The CDR3 spells CAISGGSTGYSPLHF. CDR3 coding DNA: TGTGCCATCAGTGGCGGTTCGACAGGGTATTCTCCCCTCCACTTT.

The chain carries TRBV2 and TRBJ1-2, with 9 bases aligning to TRBD1. The CDR3 covers 15 residues. The ends lost 9 bases at V and 5 bases at J; junction bases unmatched: 13. The germline CDR1 and CDR2 sequences are SNHLY and FYNNEI. The CDR3 sequence is CASTRLQGAGYGYTF. Here the CDR3 DNA reads TGTGCCAGTACCAGACTACAGGGGGCTGGGTATGGCTACACCTTC.

This chain links TRBV14 with TRBJ2-1, with TRBD2 identical over 9 bases. Per germline, CDR1 SGHDN and CDR2 FVKESK. With V trimmed by 4 bases and J by 4 bases, 11 bases remained unmatched. CDR3 length: 17 residues. The CDR3 DNA reads TGTGCCAGCAGCCGGACCTTTTCAAGCGGGGGGTACAATGAGCAGTTCTTC. It encodes CASSRTFSSGGYNEQFF.

The chain combines TRBV5-1 with TRBJ2-2; unclear D gene. V gave up 3 bases and J gave up 6 bases, with 9 bases separating them. The CDR3 loop spans 13 amino acids. In germline, CDR1 is SGHRS, CDR2 YFSETQ. The CDR3 reads CASSSRGAGELFF. The CDR3 DNA follows: TGCGCCAGCAGCTCCCGCGGCGCCGGGGAGCTGTTTTTT.

The rearrangement joins TRBV2 to TRBJ1-3; the D gene is possibly TRBD1 (5 bases). The CDR3 has 15 residues. The ends were cut back, 6 bases at V and 7 bases at J, with 19 bases in the middle. CDR1 and CDR2 (germline): SNHLY, FYNNEI. CDR3: CASSPGPGVINTIYF. CDR3 sequence (DNA): TGTGCCAGCAGCCCGGGACCGGGGGTCATCAACACCATATATTTT.

The chain combines TRBV4-1 with TRBJ1-1; a weak D match, TRBD1 (6 bases). V lost 0 bases and J 1 base, leaving 9 bases between the germline ends. This CDR3 is 15 amino acids long. Per germline, CDR1 MGHRA and CDR2 YSYEKL. DNA for the CDR3: TGCGCCAGCAGCCAAGAGCCAGGGGAGAACACTGAAGCTTTCTTT. Translation: CASSQEPGENTEAFF.

The chain is built from TRBV14 and TRBJ2-5, with unresolved D. The germline V and J ends were trimmed by 1 base and 3 bases, with 21 bases remaining between them. Germline V gives CDR1 SGHDN, CDR2 FVKESK. The CDR3 totals 18 residues. This CDR3 reads CASSQGPLTPAAKETQYF. The CDR3 nucleotides are TGTGCCAGCAGCCAAGGCCCCCTCACCCCTGCCGCGAAAGAGACCCAGTACTTC.

J is TRBJ1-6 and V is TRBV10-1; D unclear. V was cut by 8 bases and J by 7 bases, with 12 bases left in between. There are 13 residues in the CDR3. Germline V gene data show CDR1 as WNHNN and CDR2 as SYGVQD (reference sequence). CDR3 loop: CASRTTLNSPLHF. The CDR3 DNA is TGCGCCAGCCGGACTACCCTCAATTCACCCCTCCACTTT.

The chain couples TRBV28 to TRBJ1-1; D not certain. The V end was cut by 3 bases, the J end by 1 base, with 9 bases between. Germline V gene sequence: CDR1 MDHEN, CDR2 SYDVKM. There are 14 residues in the CDR3. Written as DNA, the CDR3 is TGTGCCAGCAGTTTGATGGACGCGAACACTGAAGCTTTCTTT. Translated, it gives CASSLMDANTEAFF. Based on the CDR3 plus reference TRBV28 and TRBJ1-1, the full variable domain is DVKVTQSSRYLVKRTGEKVFLECVQDMDHENMFWYRQDPGLGLRLIYFSYDVKMKEKGDIPEGYSVSREKKERFSLILESASTNQTSMYLCASSLMDANTEAFFGQGTRLTVV.

This rearrangement joins TRBV27 to TRBJ1-2, with 8 bases matching TRBD1. The junction had 10 bases not matched to a gene; V was cut back by 8 bases and J by 5 bases. Germline V gene lookup returns CDR1 MNHEY and CDR2 SMNVEV (reference sequence). There are 14 residues in the CDR3. The CDR3 loop is CASGVDRGRYGYTF. CDR3 bases: TGTGCCAGCGGAGTAGACAGGGGCAGATATGGCTACACCTTC.

V is TRBV18 and J is TRBJ2-6; a weak D match, TRBD2 (5 bases). The V and J ends lost 5 bases and 0 bases respectively, with 17 bases between them. Germline CDR1 and CDR2: KGHSH and LQKENI. The CDR3 has 18 amino acids. DNA for the CDR3: TGTGCCAGCTCATCGACGACGGGTGGGAGCTCTGGGGCCAACGTCCTGACTTTC. It encodes CASSSTTGGSSGANVLTF. Full variable domain (outside the CDR3, taken from reference TRBV18 and TRBJ2-6): NAGVMQNPRHLVRRRGQEARLRCSPMKGHSHVYWYRQLPEEGLKFMVYLQKENIIDESGMPKERFSAEFPKEGPSILRIQQVVRGDSAAYFCASSSTTGGSSGANVLTFGAGSRLTVL.

The rearrangement uses TRBV5-1 and TRBJ2-1, with 7 bases that match TRBD1. Germline trimming cut 2 bases from V and 6 bases from J; bases unmatched to any gene: 2. This CDR3 comprises 13 residues. Germline CDR1 and CDR2: SGHRS and YFSETQ. The CDR3 DNA is TGCGCCAGCAGCTTTAGGACAGGCAATGAGCAGTTCTTC. It is translated as CASSFRTGNEQFF.

The rearrangement links TRBV10-3 to TRBJ1-5; 10 bases align to TRBD1. Trimming removed 4 bases from V and 4 bases from J; junction bases left unmatched: 1. The germline V gene has CDR1 ENHRY and CDR2 SYGVKD. The CDR3 spans 14 residues. CDR3 sequence (DNA): TGTGCCATCAGTGGGACAGGGGGTAATCAGCCCCAGCATTTT. This gives the protein CAISGTGGNQPQHF.

The chain combines TRBV6-5 with TRBJ1-1; possibly TRBD1 for D (6 bases). With 5 bases removed from V and 6 bases from J, the gap between germline ends came to 16 bases. The germline V gene encodes CDR1 MNHEY and CDR2 SVGAGI. The CDR3 sequence is 14 residues long. Here the CDR3 DNA reads TGTGCCAGCAGTACTACCTGGGGGGGCCCTGAAGCTTTCTTT. Translating it yields CASSTTWGGPEAFF.

The rearrangement joins TRBV18 to TRBJ1-6, with 12 bases matching TRBD1. With 6 bases clipped from V and 8 bases from J, the junction kept 8 bases outside the gene matches. Germline CDR1 and CDR2: KGHSH and LQKENI. This CDR3 is built from 16 residues. The CDR3 DNA reads as TGTGCCAGCTCTCTATTGGGGACAGGGGGCGATTCACCCCTCCACTTT. This encodes CASSLLGTGGDSPLHF.